This section outlines one T cell receptor (beta chain) sequence together with its context. The antigen is not known. This record comes from a study of shared clonotypes between healthy human individuals. General study points: Some naive CD4 clonotypes, roughly 5%, turned up in common across a few donors. Generation of non-shared clonotypes was less probable than generation of clonotypes shared by all four donors.

V lost 7 bases and J lost 8, with 21 bases in between. The germline V gene encodes CDR1 SGHAT and CDR2 FQNNGV. The CDR3 has 14 residues. The test was conducted at deep level. TCRdb's table, derived via immunoSEQ multiplex PCR, lists solely in-frame clones and lacks some. The sample has around 330,000 clones; under 80% are singletons. Subsets obtained from CD4+ cells comprised CD45RA+ naive and CD45RA-negative memory cells. V gene TRBV11-2 combines with J gene TRBJ2-7, with no clear D. What was sequenced was memory CD4+ T cells sorted from blood. Subset given: CD45RA-negative fraction. The TCR comes from a man aged 25-45 years in good health. Here the CDR3 DNA reads TGTGCCAGCACCTCAAGCCCGATCGGGTCCAAGCAGTACTTC. It yields the protein CASTSSPIGSKQYF.